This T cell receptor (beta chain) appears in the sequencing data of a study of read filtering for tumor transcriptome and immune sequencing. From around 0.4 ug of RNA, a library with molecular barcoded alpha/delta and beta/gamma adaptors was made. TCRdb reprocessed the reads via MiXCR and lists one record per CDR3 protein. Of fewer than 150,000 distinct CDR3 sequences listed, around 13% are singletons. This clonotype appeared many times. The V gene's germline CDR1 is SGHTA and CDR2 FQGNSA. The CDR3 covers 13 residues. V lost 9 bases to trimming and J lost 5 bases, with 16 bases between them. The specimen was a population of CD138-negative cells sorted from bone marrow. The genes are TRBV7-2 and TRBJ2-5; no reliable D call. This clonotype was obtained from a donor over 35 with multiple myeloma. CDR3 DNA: TGTGCCAGTACTCGAGAGATCGGGGAGACCCAGTACTTC. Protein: CASTREIGETQYF.